These 21 T cell receptor beta chains came from one sample sequenced in a study of Ad26.COV2.S vaccination and SARS-CoV-2 variants. The protocol was immunoSEQ multiplex PCR, while the TCRdb copy is restricted to in-frame clones and leaves out a portion. The repertoire holds hundreds of thousands of clones, with roughly 84% as singletons. Treatment defined: 19 received Ad26.COV2.S at low or high dose, single or two shots; about 5 received placebo; per-sample allocation not given. Day 63 after the first vaccine or placebo injection was the time point for sampling. The source was peripheral blood, collected in a trial of Ad26.COV2.S vaccine versus placebo. The origin of the receptors is a person between 18 and 65 years old who received the Ad26.COV2.S COVID-19 vaccine or a placebo.

This clone showed up just a few times. V is TRBV4-2 and J is TRBJ1-3; possible D gene TRBD1, 6 bases. CDR1 and CDR2 (germline): LGHNA, YNFKEQ. The V and J ends lost 0 bases and 4 bases respectively, with 19 bases between them. This CDR3 contains 18 residues. The CDR3 region is CASSQDLAQGTQGNTIYF. Written as DNA, the CDR3 is TGTGCCAGCAGCCAAGATTTAGCCCAGGGGACCCAAGGAAACACCATATATTTT.

The chain couples TRBV18 to TRBJ1-4; D might be TRBD1 (6 bases). Per the germline V gene, CDR1 is KGHSH and CDR2 is LQKENI. The CDR3 loop spans 16 amino acids. Trimming took off 6 bases at V and 7 bases at J, with 21 bases between the two ends. The CDR3 spells CASSSRGGTVREKLFF. The CDR3 DNA reads as TGTGCCAGCTCCTCCAGGGGAGGGACCGTCCGTGAAAAACTGTTTTTT.

The chain recombines TRBV11-2 with TRBJ1-1; D ambiguous. CDR1 is SGHAT, CDR2 FQNNGV, per germline. This CDR3 is 14 amino acids long. Trimming pared 5 bases from V and 2 bases from J, leaving 12 bases between. CDR3: CASSSFVDNTEAFF. The CDR3 region has the DNA TGTGCCAGCAGCAGTTTTGTGGATAACACTGAAGCTTTCTTT.

This clone occurred many times. In nucleotides, the CDR3 is TGCGCCAGCAGAACGGGACAGGGGGGACAAGGCTACACCTTC. Its translation is CASRTGQGGQGYTF. The chain employs TRBV5-1 and TRBJ1-2; 11 positions match TRBD1. The CDR3 has 14 residues. V lost 5 bases to trimming and J lost 8 bases; unmatched junction nucleotides: 8. Germline values: CDR1 SGHRS, CDR2 YFSETQ.

The chain has TRBV7-3 and TRBJ2-2, with TRBD1 matching 9 bases. With V trimmed by 5 bases and J by 4 bases, 5 bases remained unmatched. Germline CDR1 SGHTA, CDR2 FQGTGA. The CDR3 loop spans 15 amino acids. In DNA, the CDR3 is TGTGCCAGCAGCCAGGACAGGGGTGGCACCGGGGAGCTGTTTTTT. This encodes CASSQDRGGTGELFF. Complete variable domain (other parts from reference TRBV7-3 and TRBJ2-2): GAGVSQTPSNKVTEKGKYVELRCDPISGHTALYWYRQSLGQGPEFLIYFQGTGAADDSGLPNDRFFAVRPEGSVSTLKIQRTERGDSAVYLCASSQDRGGTGELFFGEGSRLTVL.

The V gene is TRBV27, the J gene TRBJ1-1, with D tentatively TRBD1 (6 bases). This CDR3 region has 14 residues. Germline loops: CDR1 MNHEY, CDR2 SMNVEV (reference sequence). The ends were cut back, 10 bases at V and 5 bases at J, with 20 bases in the middle. The CDR3 sequence is CATIGWGGRTEAFF. The CDR3 nucleotides read TGTGCCACCATCGGGTGGGGGGGGCGGACTGAAGCTTTCTTT.

V is TRBV18 and J is TRBJ2-7; possibly TRBD1 for D (6 bases). Germline CDR1 is KGHSH and CDR2 is LQKENI. The CDR3 length is 18 residues. Trimming took 2 bases from V and 5 from J, leaving 25 bases between them. CDR3 amino acids: CASSPRFNQGPANHEQYF. The CDR3 DNA follows: TGTGCCAGCTCACCAAGGTTCAATCAGGGGCCCGCAAACCACGAGCAGTACTTC.

A remark on this clone: Distinct nucleotide sequences in the sample also encode this CDR3. CDR3 loop: CASSLTGSSYNEQFF. CDR3 bases: TGTGCCAGCAGCCTTACAGGTAGCTCCTACAATGAGCAGTTCTTC. This chain links TRBV5-4 with TRBJ2-1, with D tentatively TRBD1 (5 bases). Germline lookup yields CDR1 SGHNT and CDR2 YYREEE (reference sequence). V lost 4 bases to trimming and J lost 0 bases, with 11 bases between them. This CDR3 is built from 15 residues. The full variable domain, rest sourced from reference TRBV5-4 and TRBJ2-1, is ETGVTQSPTHLIKTRGQQVTLRCSSQSGHNTVSWYQQALGQGPQFIFQYYREEENGRGNFPPRFSGLQFPNYSSELNVNALELDDSALYLCASSLTGSSYNEQFFGPGTRLTVL.

V usage is TRBV9 and J usage is TRBJ2-1, with 8 bases that match TRBD2. Losses at the gene ends were 2 bases for V and 8 bases for J; bases not matched to a gene: 9. CDR1 and CDR2 from the germline V gene are SGDLS and YYNGEE. The CDR3 loop spans 15 amino acids. DNA of the CDR3: TGTGCCAGCAGCGTGGGTCTAGCGGGTTGGGATGAGCAGTTCTTC. Amino acids: CASSVGLAGWDEQFF. Full variable domain (remainder filled in from reference TRBV9 and TRBJ2-1): DSGVTQTPKHLITATGQRVTLRCSPRSGDLSVYWYQQSLDQGLQFLIQYYNGEERAKGNILERFSAQQFPDLHSELNLSSLELGDSALYFCASSVGLAGWDEQFFGPGTRLTVL.

The V gene is TRBV3-1 (or the pseudogene TRBV3-2), the J gene TRBJ2-7, with D perhaps TRBD1 (6 bases). CDR1 and CDR2 from the germline V gene are LGHDT and YNNKEL (reference sequence). The CDR3 contains 16 residues. Trimming removed 1 base from V and 4 bases from J, with 17 bases in between. CDR3 DNA: TGTGCCAGCAGCCAAGGAGGACAGCCCCTTTCTTACGAGCAGTACTTC. As protein: CASSQGGQPLSYEQYF.

This chain connects TRBV7-2 to TRBJ2-3; D uncertain. Trimming cost V 5 bases and J 4 bases, with 13 bases left between them. This CDR3 is 14 amino acids long. Germline lookup yields CDR1 SGHTA and CDR2 FQGNSA. CDR3 sequence reads: CASSQIPSADTQYF. In nucleotides, the CDR3 is TGTGCCAGCAGCCAAATCCCCTCGGCAGATACGCAGTATTTT.

This sequence joins TRBV5-6 and TRBJ2-7; the D call may be TRBD1 or TRBD2 (7 bases each). The CDR3 loop spans 16 amino acids. Germline V gene data show CDR1 as SGHDT and CDR2 as YYEEEE. V gave up 0 bases and J gave up 9 bases, with 22 bases separating them. The CDR3 here is CASSLVMMAGGERQYF. The CDR3 DNA reads TGTGCCAGCAGCTTGGTAATGATGGCAGGGGGGGAGAGGCAGTACTTC.

The chain links TRBV9 to TRBJ1-4; D unclear. The CDR3 totals 16 residues. Germline CDR1 is SGDLS and CDR2 is YYNGEE. The V and J ends lost 3 bases and 0 bases respectively, with 12 bases between them. The CDR3 DNA is TGTGCCAGCAGCGCCGACACTCCCCCAACTAATGAAAAACTGTTTTTT. Amino acid sequence: CASSADTPPTNEKLFF.

This chain links TRBV24-1 with TRBJ1-5, with a tentative D call TRBD1 (6 bases). CDR1 KGHDR and CDR2 SFDVKD come from the germline V gene. The CDR3 has 15 amino acids. Trimming pared 4 bases from V and 5 bases from J, leaving 14 bases between. DNA of the CDR3: TGTGCCACCAGTGACTGGGGGGGGCCCCATCAGCCCCAGCATTTT. Protein sequence: CATSDWGGPHQPQHF.

The rearrangement uses TRBV2 and TRBJ1-2; no reliable D call. V was cut by 2 bases and J by 5 bases, with 21 bases left in between. CDR3 size: 17 residues. CDR1 and CDR2 from the germline V gene are SNHLY and FYNNEI. The CDR3 DNA follows: TGTGCCAGCAGTGAATGGGCTGATCGAGACCCCCCTTATGGCTACACCTTC. It specifies CASSEWADRDPPYGYTF.

J is TRBJ2-5 and V is TRBV19, with TRBD2 as a possible D gene (6 bases). The CDR3 contains 15 residues. Germline loops: CDR1 LNHDA, CDR2 SQIVND (reference sequence). V shed 1 base and J shed 5 bases, with 14 bases lying between them. CDR3 loop: CASSIGRGTLETQYF. CDR3 sequence (DNA): TGTGCCAGTAGTATAGGTCGGGGGACGTTGGAGACCCAGTACTTC.

The rearrangement links TRBV19 to TRBJ2-7; 9 positions match TRBD1. Germline V gene data show CDR1 as LNHDA and CDR2 as SQIVND (reference sequence). The trim removed 4 bases at V and 1 base at J, leaving 5 bases unmatched. The CDR3 is 15 amino acids. CDR3: CASSSRQGGSYEQYF. The CDR3 DNA reads as TGTGCCAGTAGTAGCCGACAGGGGGGATCCTACGAGCAGTACTTC.

On this clone itself: This CDR3 is also generated by other DNA sequences in the sample. This sequence joins TRBV18 and TRBJ2-5, with D unclear. Germline V gene sequence: CDR1 KGHSH, CDR2 LQKENI. The CDR3 extends over 11 amino acids. V was pared by 3 bases and J by 2 bases, with 1 base between. Here the CDR3 DNA reads TGTGCCAGCTCACCTCAAGAGACCCAGTACTTC. This encodes CASSPQETQYF.

V usage is TRBV5-1 and J usage is TRBJ1-3, with 7 bases aligning to TRBD1. Losses at the gene ends were 2 bases for V and 2 bases for J; bases not matched to a gene: 4. This CDR3 contains 15 residues. Germline loops: CDR1 SGHRS, CDR2 YFSETQ. The CDR3 DNA reads as TGCGCCAGCAGCTTAAGAACAGGGGCTGGAAACACCATATATTTT. Amino acid sequence: CASSLRTGAGNTIYF.

The CDR3: CAWSPRTHGEQYF. The CDR3 DNA reads as TGTGCCTGGAGTCCCCGGACCCACGGCGAGCAGTACTTC. V and J are TRBV30 and TRBJ2-7; D unresolved. Germline V lookup: CDR1 GTSNPN, CDR2 SVGIG (reference sequence). The ends were cut back, 2 bases at V and 6 bases at J, with 14 bases in the middle. The CDR3 contains 13 residues.

The chain is built from TRBV12-3 or TRBV12-4 and TRBJ2-7; TRBD1 matches 9 bases. After removal of 6 bases from V and 10 bases from J, the junction contained 4 bases not matched to a gene. The CDR3 extends over 11 amino acids. The CDR3 bases are TGTGCCAGCAGCACGGGACAGGGACAGTACTTC. Translating it yields CASSTGQGQYF.